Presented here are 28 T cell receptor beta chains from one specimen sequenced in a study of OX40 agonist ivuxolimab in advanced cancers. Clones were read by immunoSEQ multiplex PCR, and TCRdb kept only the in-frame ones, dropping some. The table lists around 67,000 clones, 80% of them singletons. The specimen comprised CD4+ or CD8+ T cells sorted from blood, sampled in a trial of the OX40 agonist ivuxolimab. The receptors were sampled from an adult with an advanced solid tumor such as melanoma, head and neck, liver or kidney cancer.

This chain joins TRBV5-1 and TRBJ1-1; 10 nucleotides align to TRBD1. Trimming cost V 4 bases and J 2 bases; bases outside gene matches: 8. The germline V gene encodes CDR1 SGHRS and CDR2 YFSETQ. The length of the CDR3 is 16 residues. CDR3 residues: CASSIDRGRDNTEAFF. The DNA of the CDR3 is TGCGCCAGCAGCATCGACAGGGGGCGAGATAACACTGAAGCTTTCTTT.

The CDR3 DNA reads TGTGCCAGCGCCCCCGGAATGAACACTGAAGCTTTCTTT. Translated, it gives CASAPGMNTEAFF. V gene TRBV7-6 combines with J gene TRBJ1-1; D ambiguous. Germline CDR1 and CDR2: SGHVS and FNYEAQ. V shed 8 bases and J shed 0 bases, with 10 bases lying between them. This CDR3 is built from 13 residues.

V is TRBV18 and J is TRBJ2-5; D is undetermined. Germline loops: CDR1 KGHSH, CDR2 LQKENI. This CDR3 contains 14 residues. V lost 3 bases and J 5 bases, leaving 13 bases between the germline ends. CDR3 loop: CASSPTVRVETQYF. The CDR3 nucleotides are TGTGCCAGCTCACCCACTGTCCGGGTGGAGACCCAGTACTTC.

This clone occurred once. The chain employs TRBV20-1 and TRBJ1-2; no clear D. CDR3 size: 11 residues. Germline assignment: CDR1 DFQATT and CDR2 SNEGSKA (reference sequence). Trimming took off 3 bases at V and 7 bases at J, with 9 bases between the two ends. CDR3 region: CSARGSIGYTF. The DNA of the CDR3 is TGCAGTGCTAGGGGGTCGATTGGCTACACCTTC.

CDR3 in amino acids: CASSPGLPKGNEQFF. The CDR3 DNA sequence: TGTGCCAGCAGCCCGGGACTCCCGAAGGGGAATGAGCAGTTCTTC. The chain couples TRBV9 to TRBJ2-1, with D perhaps TRBD2 (6 bases). V was clipped by 4 bases and J by 7 bases, with 18 bases between them. The CDR3 has 15 amino acids. In germline, CDR1 is SGDLS, CDR2 YYNGEE.

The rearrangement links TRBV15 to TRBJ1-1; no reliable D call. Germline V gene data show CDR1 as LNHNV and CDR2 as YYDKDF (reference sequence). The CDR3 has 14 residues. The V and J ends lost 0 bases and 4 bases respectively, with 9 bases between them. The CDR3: CATSRDPGITEAFF. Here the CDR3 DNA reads TGTGCCACCAGCAGAGATCCGGGGATCACTGAAGCTTTCTTT. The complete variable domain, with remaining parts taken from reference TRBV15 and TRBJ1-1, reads DAMVIQNPRYQVTQFGKPVTLSCSQTLNHNVMYWYQQKSSQAPKLLFHYYDKDFNNEADTPDNFQSRRPNTSFCFLDIRSPGLGDTAMYLCATSRDPGITEAFFGQGTRLTVV.

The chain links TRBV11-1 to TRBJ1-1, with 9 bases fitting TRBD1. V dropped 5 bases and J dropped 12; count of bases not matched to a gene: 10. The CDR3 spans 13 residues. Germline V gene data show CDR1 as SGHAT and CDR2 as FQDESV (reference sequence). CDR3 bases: TGTGCCAGCAGCCGGCGGGACAGGGTTTCACCTTTCTTT. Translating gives CASSRRDRVSPFF.

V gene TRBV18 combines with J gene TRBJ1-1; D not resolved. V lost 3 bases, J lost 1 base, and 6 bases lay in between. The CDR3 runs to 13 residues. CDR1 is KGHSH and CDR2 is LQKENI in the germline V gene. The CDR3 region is CASSPNENTEAFF. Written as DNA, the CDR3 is TGTGCCAGCTCACCTAACGAGAACACTGAAGCTTTCTTT.

As DNA, the CDR3 is TGTGCCAGCAGCACCCGGACAGGGGGGATCTACAATGAGCAGTTCTTC. Amino acids: CASSTRTGGIYNEQFF. The chain uses TRBV11-2 and TRBJ2-1; 10 bases line up with TRBD1. CDR1 SGHAT and CDR2 FQNNGV come from the germline V gene. This CDR3 spans 16 amino acids. V lost 5 bases and J lost 3; bases outside the gene matches: 7.

This CDR3 reads CAWSLRRPPNYGYTF. The CDR3 DNA is TGTGCCTGGAGTTTACGACGGCCACCTAACTATGGCTACACCTTC. The rearrangement joins TRBV30 to TRBJ1-2; unclear D gene. The CDR3 runs 15 residues. Germline CDR1 and CDR2: GTSNPN and SVGIG (reference sequence). The V end lost 2 bases, the J end lost 0 bases, and 13 bases lay between the germline ends. The full variable domain, in which reference TRBV30 and TRBJ1-2 provide the parts outside the CDR3, is SQTIHQWPATLVQPVGSPLSLECTVEGTSNPNLYWYRQAAGRGLQLLFYSVGIGQISSEVPQNLSASRPQDRQFILSSKKLLLSDSGFYLCAWSLRRPPNYGYTFGSGTRLTVV.

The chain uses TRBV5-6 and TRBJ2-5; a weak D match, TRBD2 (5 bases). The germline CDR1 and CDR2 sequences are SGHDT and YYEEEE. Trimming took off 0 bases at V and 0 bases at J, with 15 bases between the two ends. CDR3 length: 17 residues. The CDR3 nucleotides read TGTGCCAGCAGCTTGGGCGGAGGCAGACCGTACCAAGAGACCCAGTACTTC. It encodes CASSLGGGRPYQETQYF.

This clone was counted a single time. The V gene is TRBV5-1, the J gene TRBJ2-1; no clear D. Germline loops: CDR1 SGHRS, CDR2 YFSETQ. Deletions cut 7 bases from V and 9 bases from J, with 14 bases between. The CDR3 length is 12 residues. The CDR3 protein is CASGSGVGEQFF. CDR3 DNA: TGCGCCAGCGGGTCCGGTGTGGGTGAGCAGTTCTTC.

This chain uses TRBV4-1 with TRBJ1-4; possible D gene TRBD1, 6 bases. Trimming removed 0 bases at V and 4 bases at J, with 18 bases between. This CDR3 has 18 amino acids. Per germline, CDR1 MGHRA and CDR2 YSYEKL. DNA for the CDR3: TGCGCCAGCAGCCAAGACCTACAGGGACCGGGAGTTAATGAAAAACTGTTTTTT. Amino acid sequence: CASSQDLQGPGVNEKLFF.

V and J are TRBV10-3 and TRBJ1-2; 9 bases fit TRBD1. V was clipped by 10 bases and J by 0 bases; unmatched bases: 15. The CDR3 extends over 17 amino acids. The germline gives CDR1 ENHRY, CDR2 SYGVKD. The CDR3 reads CANRDRDSVGANYGYTF. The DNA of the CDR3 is TGTGCCAACCGGGACAGGGATTCCGTAGGCGCTAACTATGGCTACACCTTC.

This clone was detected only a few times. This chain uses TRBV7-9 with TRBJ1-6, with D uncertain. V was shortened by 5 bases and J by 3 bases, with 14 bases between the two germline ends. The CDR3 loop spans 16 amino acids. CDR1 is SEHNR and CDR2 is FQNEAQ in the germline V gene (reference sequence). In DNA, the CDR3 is TGTGCCAGCAGCCCCCGCTTGGCGGACTATAATTCACCCCTCCACTTT. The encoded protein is CASSPRLADYNSPLHF.

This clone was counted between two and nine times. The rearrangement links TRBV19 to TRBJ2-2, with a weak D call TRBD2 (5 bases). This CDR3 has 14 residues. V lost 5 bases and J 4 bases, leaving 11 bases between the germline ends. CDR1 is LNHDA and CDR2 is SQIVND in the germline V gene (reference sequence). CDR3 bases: TGTGCCAGTAGTTCCGGACTCAGCACCGGGGAGCTGTTTTTT. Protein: CASSSGLSTGELFF.

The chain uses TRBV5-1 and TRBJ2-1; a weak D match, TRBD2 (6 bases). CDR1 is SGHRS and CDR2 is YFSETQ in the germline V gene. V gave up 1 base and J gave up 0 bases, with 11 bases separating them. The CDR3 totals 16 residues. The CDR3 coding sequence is TGCGCCAGCAGCTTGATAGGAGGGAGCTCCTACAATGAGCAGTTCTTC. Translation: CASSLIGGSSYNEQFF.

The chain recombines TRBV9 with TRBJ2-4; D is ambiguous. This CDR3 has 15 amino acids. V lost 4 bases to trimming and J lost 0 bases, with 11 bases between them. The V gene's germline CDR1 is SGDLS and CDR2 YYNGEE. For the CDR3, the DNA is TGTGCCAGCAGCCCAGAAGTGGTAGCCAAAAACATTCAGTACTTC. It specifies CASSPEVVAKNIQYF.

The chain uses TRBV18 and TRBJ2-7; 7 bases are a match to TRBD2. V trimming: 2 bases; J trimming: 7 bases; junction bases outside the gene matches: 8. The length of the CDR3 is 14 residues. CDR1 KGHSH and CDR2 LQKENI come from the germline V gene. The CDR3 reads CASSPSGARGEQYF. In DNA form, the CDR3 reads TGTGCCAGCTCACCAAGCGGGGCTCGGGGGGAGCAGTACTTC.

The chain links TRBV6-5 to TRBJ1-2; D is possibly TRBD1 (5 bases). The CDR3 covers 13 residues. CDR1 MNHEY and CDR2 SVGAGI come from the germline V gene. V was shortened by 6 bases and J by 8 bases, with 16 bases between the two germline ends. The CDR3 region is CASSRSDRRGYTF. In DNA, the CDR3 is TGTGCCAGCAGCCGCAGTGACAGAAGAGGCTACACCTTC.

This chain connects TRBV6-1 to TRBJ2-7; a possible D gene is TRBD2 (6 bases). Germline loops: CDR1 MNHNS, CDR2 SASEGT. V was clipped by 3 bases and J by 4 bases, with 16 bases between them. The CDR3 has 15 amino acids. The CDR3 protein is CASSDGPAGKYEQYF. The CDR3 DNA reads TGTGCCAGCAGTGATGGACCGGCGGGGAAATACGAGCAGTACTTC.

Written as DNA, the CDR3 is TGTGCCAGCAGCTTATTAAAGGGCTACACCTTC. It translates to CASSLLKGYTF. The V and J genes are TRBV7-2 and TRBJ1-2, with D hard to call. V shed 2 bases and J shed 8 bases, with 6 bases lying between them. There are 11 residues in the CDR3. The germline V gene has CDR1 SGHTA and CDR2 FQGNSA. Full variable domain (rest looked up from reference TRBV7-2 and TRBJ1-2): GAGVSQSPSNKVTEKGKDVELRCDPISGHTALYWYRQSLGQGLEFLIYFQGNSAPDKSGLPSDRFSAERTGGSVSTLTIQRTQQEDSAVYLCASSLLKGYTFGSGTRLTVV.

The CDR3 sequence is CASSTETGGHYGYTF. The CDR3 nucleotides are TGCGCCAGCAGCACCGAGACAGGGGGTCACTATGGCTACACCTTC. V gene TRBV5-1 combines with J gene TRBJ1-2; 9 bases map to TRBD1. CDR1 SGHRS and CDR2 YFSETQ come from the germline V gene. Trimming removed 4 bases from V and 3 bases from J; junction bases left unmatched: 7. CDR3 length equals 15 residues.

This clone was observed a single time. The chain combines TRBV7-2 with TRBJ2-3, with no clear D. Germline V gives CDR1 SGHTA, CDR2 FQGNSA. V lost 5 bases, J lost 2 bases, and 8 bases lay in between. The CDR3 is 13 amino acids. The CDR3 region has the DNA TGTGCCAGCAGCCCGGGCTACACAGATACGCAGTATTTT. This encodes CASSPGYTDTQYF.

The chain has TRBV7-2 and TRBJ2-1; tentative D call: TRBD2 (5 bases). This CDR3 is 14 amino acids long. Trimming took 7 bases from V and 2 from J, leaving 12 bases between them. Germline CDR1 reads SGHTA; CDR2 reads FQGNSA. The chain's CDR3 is CASTPEAPYNEQFF. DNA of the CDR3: TGTGCCAGCACCCCGGAGGCCCCCTACAATGAGCAGTTCTTC.

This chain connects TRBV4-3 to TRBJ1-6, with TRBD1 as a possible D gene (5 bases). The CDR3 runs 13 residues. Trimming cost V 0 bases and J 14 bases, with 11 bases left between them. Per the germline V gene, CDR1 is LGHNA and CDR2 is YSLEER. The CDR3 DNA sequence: TGCGCCAGCAGCCAAGATACAGGAGGGACCCTCCACTTT. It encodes CASSQDTGGTLHF.

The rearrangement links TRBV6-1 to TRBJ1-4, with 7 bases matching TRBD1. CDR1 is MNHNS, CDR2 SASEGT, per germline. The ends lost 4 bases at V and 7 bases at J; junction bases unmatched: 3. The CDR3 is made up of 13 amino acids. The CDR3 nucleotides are TGTGCCAGCAGTGGGACAGGCCGTGAAAAACTGTTTTTT. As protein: CASSGTGREKLFF.

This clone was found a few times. This chain's CDR3 is CASSNRAGPRETQYF. The CDR3 DNA sequence: TGTGCCAGTAGTAATCGGGCGGGGCCCCGGGAGACCCAGTACTTC. The J gene is TRBJ2-5, the V gene TRBV19, with D perhaps TRBD2 (6 bases). The CDR3 totals 15 residues. V was cut by 4 bases and J by 5 bases, with 17 bases left in between. Germline CDR1 reads LNHDA; CDR2 reads SQIVND (reference sequence).